One and the same sample provided the 9 T cell receptor beta chains below, sequenced in a study of blood T cell repertoires in COVID-19. Assay: immunoSEQ multiplex PCR; the TCRdb copy retains only in-frame clones and omits some. This sample yields some 250,000 clones, of which around three quarters are seen a single time; about 3.5% belongs to the top ten. Sequencing used peripheral blood. These receptors all come from a woman older than 75 with acute or convalescent COVID-19.

This chain links TRBV7-2 with TRBJ1-4, with 9 nucleotides matching TRBD1. From germline, CDR1 is SGHTA and CDR2 FQGNSA. V lost 1 base, J lost 6 bases, and 6 bases stayed unmatched. This CDR3 is 16 amino acids long. DNA of the CDR3: TGTGCCAGCAGCTTAGGGCCGACAGGGGGGCATGAAAAACTGTTTTTT. Translated: CASSLGPTGGHEKLFF.

A single count supports this clone. The chain joins TRBV29-1 to TRBJ1-5; 10 nucleotides line up with TRBD1. J was trimmed by 1 base and V by 2 bases; bases with no gene match: 2. CDR1 SQVTM and CDR2 ANQGSEA come from the germline V gene. The CDR3 extends over 15 amino acids. The CDR3 DNA is TGCAGCGTTGAACCGGGACAGGGGAGCAATCAGCCCCAGCATTTT. This sequence encodes CSVEPGQGSNQPQHF.

This sequence joins TRBV5-8 and TRBJ1-4; D is uncertain. The V end lost 0 bases, the J end lost 0 bases, and 9 bases lay between the germline ends. Germline CDR1 reads SGHTS; CDR2 reads YDEGEE. The CDR3 has 16 amino acids. In nucleotides, the CDR3 is TGTGCCAGCAGCTTGGGGAACAGAGCAACTAATGAAAAACTGTTTTTT. Amino acid sequence: CASSLGNRATNEKLFF.

This clone was recorded a few times. The chain carries TRBV6-5 and TRBJ1-1; TRBD1 matches 7 bases. The CDR3 is 13 amino acids. V trimming: 6 bases; J trimming: 1 base; junction bases outside the gene matches: 2. The germline CDR1 and CDR2 sequences are MNHEY and SVGAGI. CDR3 amino acids: CASRGQPNTEAFF. CDR3 bases: TGTGCCAGCAGGGGACAGCCGAACACTGAAGCTTTCTTT.

The V call is TRBV6-5, the J call TRBJ1-5, with TRBD1 identical over 7 bases. V dropped 6 bases and J dropped 4; count of bases not matched to a gene: 9. The CDR3 totals 15 residues. Germline V gene lookup returns CDR1 MNHEY and CDR2 SVGAGI. The CDR3 sequence: CASSGGTVWNQPQHF. The CDR3 bases are TGTGCCAGCAGCGGCGGGACAGTGTGGAATCAGCCCCAGCATTTT.

This chain joins TRBV12-3 or TRBV12-4 and TRBJ1-4; no clear D gene. This CDR3 contains 12 residues. V lost 3 bases, J lost 8 bases, and 7 bases lay in between. CDR3 protein: CASSFDTEKLFF. In DNA, the CDR3 is TGTGCCAGCAGTTTTGACACCGAAAAACTGTTTTTT.

This rearrangement joins TRBV19 to TRBJ1-2; the D gene is possibly TRBD1 (5 bases). Germline lookup yields CDR1 LNHDA and CDR2 SQIVND (reference sequence). The length of the CDR3 is 14 residues. Trimming shortened V by 4 bases and J by 4 bases, and 13 bases separated the two germline ends. CDR3 residues: CASSNNDRVYGYTF. For the CDR3, the DNA is TGTGCCAGTAGTAACAATGACAGAGTCTATGGCTACACCTTC.

The chain is built from TRBV2 and TRBJ2-5, with D tentatively TRBD1 (5 bases). The germline gives CDR1 SNHLY, CDR2 FYNNEI. The CDR3 is 16 amino acids. Trimming left V 4 bases short and J 0 bases short, with 15 bases between. CDR3 in amino acids: CASSGPLMGHQETQYF. The CDR3 bases are TGTGCCAGCAGTGGTCCGTTAATGGGGCACCAAGAGACCCAGTACTTC. Supplemented by reference TRBV2 and TRBJ2-5, the full variable domain reads EPEVTQTPSHQVTQMGQEVILRCVPISNHLYFYWYRQILGQKVEFLVSFYNNEISEKSEIFDDQFSVERPDGSNFTLKIRSTKLEDSAMYFCASSGPLMGHQETQYFGPGTRLLVL.

This clone is a singleton in its sample. CDR3 in DNA: TGCGCCAGCAGCTTGGGAGGACAGTCCTTTTTTAACTATGGCTACACCTTC. It yields the protein CASSLGGQSFFNYGYTF. The chain employs TRBV5-1 and TRBJ1-2; D is perhaps TRBD1 (6 bases). Germline V gene data show CDR1 as SGHRS and CDR2 as YFSETQ. The ends were cut back, 0 bases at V and 1 base at J, with 16 bases in the middle. This CDR3 is built from 17 residues.